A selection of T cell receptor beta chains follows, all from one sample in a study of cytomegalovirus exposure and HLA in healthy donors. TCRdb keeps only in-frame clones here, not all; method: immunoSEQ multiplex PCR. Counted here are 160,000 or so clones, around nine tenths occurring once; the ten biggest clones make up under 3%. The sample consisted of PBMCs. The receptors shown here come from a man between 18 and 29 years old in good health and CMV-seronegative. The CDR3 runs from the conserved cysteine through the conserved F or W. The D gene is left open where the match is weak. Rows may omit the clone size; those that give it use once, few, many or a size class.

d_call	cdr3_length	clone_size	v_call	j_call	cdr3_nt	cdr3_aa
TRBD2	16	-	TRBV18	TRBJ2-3	TGTGCCAGCTCACCGGGGACTAGCGGGATTAAAGATACGCAGTATTTT	CASSPGTSGIKDTQYF
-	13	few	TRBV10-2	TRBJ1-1	TGCGCCAGCAGTCCCGAGGGGAACACTGAAGCTTTCTTT	CASSPEGNTEAFF
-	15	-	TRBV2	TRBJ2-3	TGTGCCAGCAGTGATGGGGCTAGAGCCACAGATACGCAGTATTTT	CASSDGARATDTQYF
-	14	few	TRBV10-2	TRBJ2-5	TGCGCCAGCAGTGGGGGGGACGGTGAAGAGACCCAGTACTTC	CASSGGDGEETQYF
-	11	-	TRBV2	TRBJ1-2	TGTGCCAGCCAGGTTCCAGGAGGCTACACCTTC	CASQVPGGYTF
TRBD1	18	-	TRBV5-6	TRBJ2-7	TGTGCCAGCAGCTGGGGTCAGGACAGGACCCACCCATACTACGAGCAGTACTTC	CASSWGQDRTHPYYEQYF
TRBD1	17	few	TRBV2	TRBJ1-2	TGTGCCAGCAGGCCCCCGGGACAGACTTCCTTCCACTATGGCTACACCTTC	CASRPPGQTSFHYGYTF
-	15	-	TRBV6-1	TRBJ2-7	TGTGCCAGCAAATATGGGACACTCCCCTCCTACGAGCAGTACTTC	CASKYGTLPSYEQYF
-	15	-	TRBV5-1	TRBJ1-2	TGCGCCAGCAGCTTGGCCGGGGGTGGGAACTATGGCTACACCTTC	CASSLAGGGNYGYTF
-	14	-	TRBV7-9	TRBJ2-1	TGTGCCAGCAGCCCGTGGTCCGCGGGACCTGAGCAGTTCTTC	CASSPWSAGPEQFF
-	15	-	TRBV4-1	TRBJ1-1	TGCGCCAGCAGCCAAGGAGGAGGGCGGAGGACTGAAGCTTTCTTT	CASSQGGGRRTEAFF
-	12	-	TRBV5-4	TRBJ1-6	TGTGCCAGCAGCGTGGGGGCATCACCCCTCCACTTT	CASSVGASPLHF
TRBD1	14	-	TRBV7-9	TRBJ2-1	TGTGCCAGCAGCTTTCCGGACAGGGGAAATGAGCAGTTCTTC	CASSFPDRGNEQFF
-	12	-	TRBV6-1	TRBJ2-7	TGTGCCAGCAGCCCCTATTATAACGAGCAGTACTTC	CASSPYYNEQYF
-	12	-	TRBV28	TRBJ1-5	TGTGCCAGCCTAGGGGACACTCAGCCCCAGCATTTT	CASLGDTQPQHF
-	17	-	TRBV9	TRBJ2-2	TGTGCCAGCAGCGTAGGCTCGCGGAGGGGGGGCACCGGGGAGCTGTTTTTT	CASSVGSRRGGTGELFF
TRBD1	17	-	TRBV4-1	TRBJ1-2	TGCGCCAGCAGCCAAGACGGGTCAGGGGGTCGGAACTATGGCTACACCTTC	CASSQDGSGGRNYGYTF
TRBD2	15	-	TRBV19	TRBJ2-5	TGTGCCAGTAGTAAGACTAGCGGACTCCAAGAGACCCAGTACTTC	CASSKTSGLQETQYF